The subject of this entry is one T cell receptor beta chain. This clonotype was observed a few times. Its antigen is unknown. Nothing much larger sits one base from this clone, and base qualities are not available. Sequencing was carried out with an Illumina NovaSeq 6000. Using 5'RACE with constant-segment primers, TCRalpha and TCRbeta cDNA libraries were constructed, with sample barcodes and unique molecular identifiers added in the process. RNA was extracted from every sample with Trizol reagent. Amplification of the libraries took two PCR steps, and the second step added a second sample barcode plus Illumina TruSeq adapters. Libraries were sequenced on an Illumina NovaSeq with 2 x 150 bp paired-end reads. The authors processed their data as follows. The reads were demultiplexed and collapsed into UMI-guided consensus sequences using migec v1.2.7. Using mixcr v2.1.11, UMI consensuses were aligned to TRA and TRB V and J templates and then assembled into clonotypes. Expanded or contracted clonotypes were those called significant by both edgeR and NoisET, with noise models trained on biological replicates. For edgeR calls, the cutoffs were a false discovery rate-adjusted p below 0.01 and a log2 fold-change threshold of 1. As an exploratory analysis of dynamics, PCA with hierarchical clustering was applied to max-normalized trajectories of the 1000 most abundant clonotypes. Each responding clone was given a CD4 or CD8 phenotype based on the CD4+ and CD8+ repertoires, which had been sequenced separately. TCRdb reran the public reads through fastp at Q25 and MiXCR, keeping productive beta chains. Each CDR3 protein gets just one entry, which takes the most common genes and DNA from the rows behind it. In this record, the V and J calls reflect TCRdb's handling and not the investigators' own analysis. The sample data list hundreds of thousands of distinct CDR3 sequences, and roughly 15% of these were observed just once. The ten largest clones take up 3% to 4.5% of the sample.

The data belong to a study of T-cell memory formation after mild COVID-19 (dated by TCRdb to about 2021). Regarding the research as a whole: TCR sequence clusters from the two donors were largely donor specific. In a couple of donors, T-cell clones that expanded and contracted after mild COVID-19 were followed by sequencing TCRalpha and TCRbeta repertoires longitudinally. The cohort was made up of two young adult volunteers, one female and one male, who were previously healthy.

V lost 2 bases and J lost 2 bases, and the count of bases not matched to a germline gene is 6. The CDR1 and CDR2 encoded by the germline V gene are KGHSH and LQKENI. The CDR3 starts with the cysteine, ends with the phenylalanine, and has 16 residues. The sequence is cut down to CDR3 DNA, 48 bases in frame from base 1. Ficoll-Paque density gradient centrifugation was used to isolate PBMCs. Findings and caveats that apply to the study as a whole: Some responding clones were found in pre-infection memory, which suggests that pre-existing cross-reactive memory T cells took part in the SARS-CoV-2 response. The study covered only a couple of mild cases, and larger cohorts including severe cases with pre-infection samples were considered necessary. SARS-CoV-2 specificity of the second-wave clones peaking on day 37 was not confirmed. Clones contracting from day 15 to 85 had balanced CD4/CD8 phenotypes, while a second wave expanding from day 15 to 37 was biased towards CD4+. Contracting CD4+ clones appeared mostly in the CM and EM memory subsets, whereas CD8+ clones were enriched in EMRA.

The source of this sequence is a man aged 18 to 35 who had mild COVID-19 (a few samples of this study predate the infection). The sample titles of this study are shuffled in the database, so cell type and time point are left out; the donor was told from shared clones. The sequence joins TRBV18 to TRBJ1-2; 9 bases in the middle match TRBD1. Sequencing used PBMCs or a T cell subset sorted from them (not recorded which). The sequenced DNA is TGTGCCAGCTCACCAACGACAGGGGGAGGCAACTATGGCTACACCTTC. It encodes CASSPTTGGGNYGYTF.